This T cell receptor beta chain was documented in a study of response to subunit inactivated influenza vaccine. Overall study findings and caveats: Each seasonal flu vaccination may recruit only limited new T cells, authors suggested.

MiXCR, run by TCRdb on the RT-PCR reads, gives a single entry per CDR3 protein. The sample lists around 710,000 distinct CDR3 sequences, approximately 15% occurring once. This clonotype occurred a few times. Antigen specificity is unknown. Sequenced material: PBMCs from blood, taken less than 15 days before vaccination. This receptor was identified in a man aged 50-60 years who received an inactivated influenza vaccine.

DNA for the CDR3: TGTGCCAGCAGTTTCGGGACAGGTAAAGATGAGCAGTTCTTC. Its protein product is CASSFGTGKDEQFF. This chain joins TRBV28 and TRBJ2-1, with TRBD1 identical over 8 bases. The trim removed 3 bases at V and 8 bases at J, leaving 6 bases unmatched. Germline assignment: CDR1 MDHEN and CDR2 SYDVKM. The CDR3 contains 14 residues.